The 31 T cell receptor beta chains below were found in one sample sequenced in a study of T cells in narcolepsy. Only in-frame clones appear in the TCRdb table, and some are missing; sequencing was by immunoSEQ multiplex PCR. In the table there are around 32,000 clones, 75% to 90% of which are singletons. Sequencing was performed on memory (CD45RA-) CD4+ T cells from blood. These receptors were obtained from a human donor in good health.

This chain joins TRBV10-3 and TRBJ1-1; 7 positions match TRBD1. From germline, CDR1 is ENHRY and CDR2 SYGVKD. CDR3 size: 14 residues. V lost 6 bases and J lost 5; bases outside the gene matches: 9. CDR3 residues: CAISYDRVGTEAFF. The DNA for the CDR3 is TGTGCCATCAGCTATGACAGGGTAGGGACTGAAGCTTTCTTT.

CDR3 loop: CASSTRLAAGETQYF. The CDR3 DNA reads as TGTGCCAGCAGCACCAGACTAGCCGCAGGGGAGACCCAGTACTTC. The chain links TRBV11-1 to TRBJ2-5; 7 bases line up with TRBD2. This CDR3 has 15 residues. V shed 5 bases and J 5 bases; nucleotides not matched to a gene: 11. The V gene's germline CDR1 is SGHAT and CDR2 FQDESV (reference sequence).

Only a few counts were recorded for this clone. J is TRBJ1-4 and V is TRBV6-5; D is ambiguous. The V end lost 6 bases, the J end lost 7 bases, and 18 bases lay between the germline ends. Germline loops: CDR1 MNHEY, CDR2 SVGAGI. CDR3 length equals 15 residues. CDR3 residues: CASREQPLRGEKLFF. The CDR3 nucleotides read TGTGCCAGCAGAGAACAGCCTCTAAGAGGTGAAAAACTGTTTTTT.

V is TRBV6-1 and J is TRBJ2-3; 8 bases align to TRBD2. The V segment lost 8 bases and the J segment 1 base; nucleotides outside the gene matches: 8. The CDR3 has 15 residues. Germline V gene lookup returns CDR1 MNHNS and CDR2 SASEGT. CDR3 coding DNA: TGTGCCAGCGCTGCGGGGGGTCCCCGCACAGATACGCAGTATTTT. Translating it yields CASAAGGPRTDTQYF.

The chain has TRBV5-6 and TRBJ2-5; D remains ambiguous. V lost 1 base to trimming and J lost 3 bases, with 13 bases between them. Germline lookup yields CDR1 SGHDT and CDR2 YYEEEE. The CDR3 is 15 amino acids. The CDR3, as DNA: TGTGCCAGCAGCTTGATAGGGTCACGGGAAGAGACCCAGTACTTC. It is translated as CASSLIGSREETQYF.

The chain uses TRBV18 and TRBJ1-1; D is uncertain. The CDR3 extends over 13 amino acids. Trimming stripped 5 bases from V and 1 base from J, with 8 bases between. Germline V gives CDR1 KGHSH, CDR2 LQKENI. In nucleotides, the CDR3 is TGTGCCAGCTCATCGACAAAGAACACTGAAGCTTTCTTT. This encodes CASSSTKNTEAFF.

The CDR3 sequence is CASSLDGTYRGDEQFF. DNA for the CDR3: TGTGCCAGCAGCTTAGATGGTACTTATCGGGGCGATGAGCAGTTCTTC. J is TRBJ2-1 and V is TRBV7-9, with D possibly being TRBD1 or TRBD2 (5 bases each). The CDR3 has 16 residues. Trimming left V 1 base short and J 8 bases short, with 18 bases between. The germline V gene has CDR1 SEHNR and CDR2 FQNEAQ (reference sequence).

The chain is built from TRBV2 and TRBJ2-7; no clear D. From germline, CDR1 is SNHLY and CDR2 FYNNEI. The CDR3 contains 12 residues. V was trimmed by 5 bases and J by 6 bases, leaving 11 bases between them. The CDR3 spells CASSLDKGEQYF. CDR3 DNA sequence: TGTGCCAGCAGTTTAGACAAGGGCGAGCAGTACTTC.

The chain uses TRBV6-5 and TRBJ2-4; the D gene could be TRBD1 or TRBD2 (6 bases each). The CDR3 length is 15 residues. Germline CDR1 MNHEY, CDR2 SVGAGI. The V end lost 6 bases, the J end lost 5 bases, and 17 bases lay between the germline ends. CDR3 bases: TGTGCCAGCAGATCGGGTAAGGGGGGAGAAAACATTCAGTACTTC. This translates into CASRSGKGGENIQYF.

The chain uses TRBV4-1 and TRBJ2-1, with a tentative D call TRBD2 (5 bases). Trimming removed 2 bases from V and 10 bases from J, with 18 bases in between. The CDR3 is 15 amino acids. The germline gives CDR1 MGHRA, CDR2 YSYEKL. Here the CDR3 reads CASSQTGSAGLEQFF. The CDR3 region has the DNA TGCGCCAGCAGCCAAACGGGGTCGGCGGGCCTAGAGCAGTTCTTC.

The J gene is TRBJ1-1, the V gene TRBV5-4; no clear D. In germline, CDR1 is SGHNT, CDR2 YYREEE (reference sequence). CDR3 length: 12 amino acids. The germline V and J ends were trimmed by 3 bases and 0 bases, with 3 bases remaining between them. CDR3 loop: CASSSVNTEAFF. The CDR3 nucleotides are TGTGCCAGCAGCTCTGTGAACACTGAAGCTTTCTTT.

The chain employs TRBV7-8 and TRBJ2-2; 10 bases match TRBD1. The V gene end was trimmed by 4 bases and the J gene end by 7 bases; junction bases not matched to a gene: 6. The CDR3 spans 15 residues. Germline values: CDR1 SGHVS, CDR2 FQNEAQ. CDR3 sequence: CASSSRTGGGGELFF. The CDR3 DNA reads as TGTGCCAGCAGCTCCCGGACAGGGGGAGGCGGGGAGCTGTTTTTT.

This clone showed up just a few times. V and J are TRBV28 and TRBJ1-2, with unresolved D. There are 11 residues in the CDR3. The V end lost 3 bases, the J end lost 6 bases, and 5 bases lay between the germline ends. Germline assignment: CDR1 MDHEN and CDR2 SYDVKM. The CDR3 region is CASSFAHGYTF. The CDR3 DNA reads TGTGCCAGCAGTTTTGCCCATGGCTACACCTTC.

The chain recombines TRBV5-4 with TRBJ2-1, with D possibly TRBD1 on 6 matching bases. Germline V CDR1 and CDR2: SGHNT, YYREEE (reference sequence). The V end lost 4 bases, the J end lost 3 bases, and 17 bases lay between the germline ends. The CDR3 has 16 amino acids. CDR3 in amino acids: CASSPGGTPSYNEQFF. CDR3 in DNA: TGTGCCAGCAGCCCCGGTGGGACACCAAGCTACAATGAGCAGTTCTTC. The full variable domain, completed using reference TRBV5-4 and TRBJ2-1, is ETGVTQSPTHLIKTRGQQVTLRCSSQSGHNTVSWYQQALGQGPQFIFQYYREEENGRGNFPPRFSGLQFPNYSSELNVNALELDDSALYLCASSPGGTPSYNEQFFGPGTRLTVL.

The chain uses TRBV28 and TRBJ2-7; no reliable D call. V was shortened by 2 bases and J by 3 bases, with 2 bases between the two germline ends. Germline V gives CDR1 MDHEN, CDR2 SYDVKM. The CDR3 has 11 amino acids. The CDR3 nucleotides read TGTGCCAGCAGTTTAGACTACGAGCAGTACTTC. Encoded protein: CASSLDYEQYF.

The chain links TRBV6-5 to TRBJ1-1; unclear D gene. This CDR3 is 14 amino acids long. With 5 bases removed from V and 1 base from J, the gap between germline ends came to 11 bases. Per germline, CDR1 MNHEY and CDR2 SVGAGI. The CDR3 sequence is CASSPQVRNTEAFF. The CDR3 DNA sequence: TGTGCCAGCAGTCCCCAGGTCAGGAACACTGAAGCTTTCTTT.

V gene TRBV28 combines with J gene TRBJ2-2; D is ambiguous. The CDR3 is 13 residues long. V was clipped by 3 bases and J by 5 bases, with 7 bases between them. Germline assignment: CDR1 MDHEN and CDR2 SYDVKM. The CDR3 bases are TGTGCCAGCAGTTTGGGGTGGACCGGGGAGCTGTTTTTT. Protein: CASSLGWTGELFF.

The chain links TRBV19 to TRBJ2-2; 7 nucleotides line up with TRBD1. Germline values: CDR1 LNHDA, CDR2 SQIVND (reference sequence). The V segment lost 10 bases and the J segment 5 bases; nucleotides outside the gene matches: 7. CDR3 length: 13 residues. The CDR3 spells CATLAGGTGELFF. The CDR3 bases are TGTGCCACTTTGGCAGGGGGTACCGGGGAGCTGTTTTTT.

This clone was counted between two and nine times. The gene calls are TRBV19 and TRBJ2-2; D unclear. CDR3 length: 12 amino acids. Germline lookup yields CDR1 LNHDA and CDR2 SQIVND (reference sequence). Trimming left V 6 bases short and J 8 bases short, with 10 bases between. The CDR3 loop is CASSLLSGELFF. The CDR3 DNA follows: TGTGCCAGTAGCCTATTATCGGGGGAGCTGTTTTTT. Combining the CDR3 with reference TRBV19 and TRBJ2-2 gives the whole variable domain DGGITQSPKYLFRKEGQNVTLSCEQNLNHDAMYWYRQDPGQGLRLIYYSQIVNDFQKGDIAEGYSVSREKKESFPLTVTSAQKNPTAFYLCASSLLSGELFFGEGSRLTVL.

The chain carries TRBV11-2 and TRBJ1-2; 7 positions agree with TRBD1. Germline lookup yields CDR1 SGHAT and CDR2 FQNNGV. The CDR3 loop spans 14 amino acids. V lost 3 bases, J lost 3 bases, and 4 bases stayed unmatched. In DNA, the CDR3 is TGTGCCAGCAGCTTCCGGGACAGAGACTATGGCTACACCTTC. Protein sequence: CASSFRDRDYGYTF.

J is TRBJ1-5 and V is TRBV27; D possibly corresponds to TRBD1 (6 bases). Germline CDR1 reads MNHEY; CDR2 reads SMNVEV (reference sequence). V was shortened by 3 bases and J by 1 base, with 13 bases between the two germline ends. The CDR3 extends over 16 amino acids. The CDR3 loop reads CASSLRKRGSNQPQHF. Written as DNA, the CDR3 is TGTGCCAGCAGTTTGAGGAAGAGGGGGAGCAATCAGCCCCAGCATTTT.

CDR3 residues: CAISDPLQQGTDTQYF. The CDR3 DNA reads TGTGCCATCAGTGACCCGCTCCAACAGGGGACAGATACGCAGTATTTT. V gene TRBV10-3 combines with J gene TRBJ2-3; 7 nucleotides line up with TRBD1. V trimming: 3 bases; J trimming: 3 bases; junction bases outside the gene matches: 9. From germline, CDR1 is ENHRY and CDR2 SYGVKD. This CDR3 region has 16 residues.

The CDR3 sequence is CASSAAPSGGNTDTQYF. DNA for the CDR3: TGTGCCAGCAGCGCCGCTCCCAGCGGGGGGAATACAGATACGCAGTATTTT. The gene calls are TRBV9 and TRBJ2-3; 9 bases are a match to TRBD2. The ends lost 3 bases at V and 3 bases at J; junction bases unmatched: 11. Germline lookup yields CDR1 SGDLS and CDR2 YYNGEE. This CDR3 has 17 amino acids.

The chain links TRBV7-6 to TRBJ2-5; 8 bases line up with TRBD2. CDR3 length: 16 amino acids. Germline V gives CDR1 SGHVS, CDR2 FNYEAQ. Losses at the gene ends were 5 bases for V and 2 bases for J; bases not matched to a gene: 10. The CDR3 spells CASSNQRGPQQETQYF. CDR3 nucleotides: TGTGCCAGCAGCAACCAGCGGGGGCCTCAACAAGAGACCCAGTACTTC.

This chain joins TRBV7-6 and TRBJ1-3; the D gene is possibly TRBD1 (6 bases). The CDR3 runs to 16 residues. Looked up from germline, CDR1 is SGHVS and CDR2 is FNYEAQ. The ends were cut back, 3 bases at V and 1 base at J, with 13 bases in the middle. This chain's CDR3 is CASSFEGGPSGNTIYF. The CDR3 DNA follows: TGTGCCAGCAGCTTCGAGGGGGGGCCTTCTGGAAACACCATATATTTT.

The rearrangement links TRBV12-5 to TRBJ1-6, with 12 bases that match TRBD1. The CDR3 has 17 amino acids. With V trimmed by 5 bases and J by 7 bases, 9 bases remained unmatched. In germline, CDR1 is LGHNT, CDR2 FRNRAP. DNA for the CDR3: TGTGCTAGTGGTAGGGACAGGGGGCGGGGGCCAAATTCACCCCTCCACTTT. Translated, it gives CASGRDRGRGPNSPLHF.

This chain connects TRBV5-4 to TRBJ2-1; D ambiguous. This CDR3 comprises 12 residues. V lost 3 bases, J lost 6 bases, and 7 bases lay in between. The germline gives CDR1 SGHNT, CDR2 YYREEE (reference sequence). The CDR3 spells CASSSPSNEQFF. The CDR3 DNA follows: TGTGCCAGCAGCTCCCCAAGCAATGAGCAGTTCTTC.

This chain joins TRBV18 and TRBJ2-6; D remains ambiguous. Germline V gives CDR1 KGHSH, CDR2 LQKENI. The CDR3 consists of 14 residues. Trimming pared 0 bases from V and 2 bases from J, leaving 2 bases between. CDR3 in DNA: TGTGCCAGCTCACCACCAGCTGGGGCCAACGTCCTGACTTTC. Translated, it gives CASSPPAGANVLTF.

This chain connects TRBV5-4 to TRBJ2-3; 7 positions agree with TRBD1. CDR1 and CDR2 from the germline V gene are SGHNT and YYREEE (reference sequence). V was clipped by 4 bases and J by 3 bases; unmatched bases: 17. The CDR3 consists of 18 residues. Here the CDR3 DNA reads TGTGCCAGCAGCCCGGCCCCGAGACAGGGTATAGAAACAGATACGCAGTATTTT. This translates into CASSPAPRQGIETDTQYF.

V gene TRBV5-1 combines with J gene TRBJ1-1, with 8 positions matching TRBD1. The ends lost 4 bases at V and 4 bases at J; junction bases unmatched: 6. Germline loops: CDR1 SGHRS, CDR2 YFSETQ. This CDR3 is built from 14 residues. The CDR3 region has the DNA TGCGCCAGCAGCACCTCACAGGGGGGCACTGAAGCTTTCTTT. Encoded protein: CASSTSQGGTEAFF.

The rearrangement links TRBV5-7 to TRBJ2-6; no firm D call. TRBV5-7 is an ORF, with its function uncertain. The V and J ends lost 2 bases and 2 bases respectively, with 14 bases between them. CDR3 length equals 17 residues. The CDR3 coding sequence is TGTGCCAGCAGCTTTAAGGTTATGGTACCTGGGGCCAACGTCCTGACTTTC. Protein product: CASSFKVMVPGANVLTF.